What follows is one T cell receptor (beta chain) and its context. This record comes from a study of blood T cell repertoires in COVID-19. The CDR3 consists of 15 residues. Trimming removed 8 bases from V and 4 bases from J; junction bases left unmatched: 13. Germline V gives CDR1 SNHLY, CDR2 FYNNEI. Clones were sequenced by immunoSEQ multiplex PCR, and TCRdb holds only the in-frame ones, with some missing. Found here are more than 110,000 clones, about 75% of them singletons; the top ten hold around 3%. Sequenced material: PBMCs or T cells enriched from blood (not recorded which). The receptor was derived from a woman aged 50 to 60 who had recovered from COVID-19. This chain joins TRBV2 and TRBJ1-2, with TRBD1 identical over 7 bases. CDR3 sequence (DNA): TGTGCCAGCCCACAGGGGAACCTGGGTAGCTATGGCTACACCTTC. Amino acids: CASPQGNLGSYGYTF.